Shown below are 6 T cell receptor beta chains from a single sample sequenced in a study of T cell changes during pregnancy in multiple sclerosis. Some clones are missing from TCRdb's copy, which holds only in-frame ones; the method was immunoSEQ multiplex PCR. Of under 50,000 clones in the sample, around 90% were seen once. The specimen was peripheral blood, collected in the first trimester of pregnancy. The receptors stem from a female donor in good health, enrolled as a control in a pregnancy study.

The chain employs TRBV19 and TRBJ1-2; D is undetermined. CDR1 and CDR2 from the germline V gene are LNHDA and SQIVND (reference sequence). V lost 6 bases and J lost 2, with 16 bases in between. This CDR3 region has 15 residues. Here the CDR3 DNA reads TGTGCCAGTAGGCACACCGGGAGGGTGAACTATGGCTACACCTTC. As protein: CASRHTGRVNYGYTF.

The V and J genes are TRBV5-6 and TRBJ2-7; a weak D match, TRBD2 (6 bases). Deletions cut 0 bases from V and 5 bases from J, with 18 bases between. The CDR3 loop spans 16 amino acids. CDR1 is SGHDT, CDR2 YYEEEE, per germline. In DNA, the CDR3 is TGTGCCAGCAGCTTGGTCTTTTTCGGGGGTAGCGACGAGCAGTACTTC. Translating gives CASSLVFFGGSDEQYF.

CDR3 sequence (DNA): TGTGCCAGCAGTGCCCGGGACAGGGCCTATGGCTACACCTTC. Encoded protein: CASSARDRAYGYTF. The chain recombines TRBV6-1 with TRBJ1-2, with 9 bases lining up with TRBD1. The CDR3 spans 14 residues. With 4 bases clipped from V and 4 bases from J, the junction kept 4 bases outside the gene matches. Looked up from germline, CDR1 is MNHNS and CDR2 is SASEGT.

The genes are TRBV28 and TRBJ2-3, with 8 positions matching TRBD1. From germline, CDR1 is MDHEN and CDR2 SYDVKM. The V and J ends lost 1 base and 6 bases, in that order; junction bases with no gene match: 3. The CDR3 extends over 14 amino acids. The CDR3: CASSLYRGTDTQYF. CDR3 DNA sequence: TGTGCCAGCAGTTTATACAGGGGGACCGATACGCAGTATTTT.

The chain combines TRBV6-6 with TRBJ2-7; TRBD2 matches at 12 bases. V lost 4 bases, J lost 1 base, and 5 bases stayed unmatched. Germline CDR1 reads MNHNY; CDR2 reads SVGAGI (reference sequence). The CDR3 is made up of 16 amino acids. CDR3 residues: CASSFGLAGPSYEQYF. DNA of the CDR3: TGTGCCAGCAGTTTCGGACTAGCGGGACCTTCCTACGAGCAGTACTTC.

This chain connects TRBV2 to TRBJ2-2; a possible D gene is TRBD1 (6 bases). Looked up from germline, CDR1 is SNHLY and CDR2 is FYNNEI. The CDR3 totals 12 residues. V gave up 8 bases and J gave up 3 bases, with 7 bases separating them. The CDR3: CASGQYTGELFF. The CDR3 DNA reads TGTGCCAGCGGACAGTACACCGGGGAGCTGTTTTTT.